A selection of T cell receptor beta chains follows, all from one sample in a study of CD8+ T cells in alopecia areata. Libraries were prepared by immunoSEQ multiplex PCR; TCRdb keeps only in-frame clonotypes and omits some of them. The sample shows 50,000 to 70,000 clones, 40% to 50% of them seen only once. The sequenced sample was NKG2D-low CD8+ T cells sorted from blood. The receptors were gathered from a human donor with alopecia areata. Both conserved end residues are part of each CDR3. A D gene is named only where the DNA matches it firmly. The size entry is marked missing in some rows and otherwise reads once, few, many or a size class.

>TRBD2|NA|TRBJ2-1|TRBV25-1
CASSHPGLAGGNEQFF
TGTGCCAGCAGTCACCCCGGACTAGCGGGGGGCAATGAGCAGTTCTTC
>TRBD1|few|TRBJ2-4|TRBV28
CASVGQGVNIQYF
TGTGCCAGCGTGGGTCAGGGGGTGAACATTCAGTACTTC
>TRBD1|few|TRBJ1-1|TRBV29-1
CSVEVRDRGLIWNTEAFF
TGCAGCGTTGAAGTCCGGGACAGGGGCTTAATTTGGAACACTGAAGCTTTCTTT
>NA|few|TRBJ2-5|TRBV6-6
CASSYEGRFQETQYF
TGTGCCAGCAGTTACGAGGGGCGGTTCCAAGAGACCCAGTACTTC
>NA|NA|TRBJ2-7|TRBV4-1
CASSQYGGSYEQYF
TGCGCCAGCAGCCAATATGGGGGGTCCTACGAGCAGTACTTC
>TRBD2|NA|TRBJ2-5|TRBV4-1
CASSQVLAGETQYF
TGCGCCAGCAGCCAAGTCCTAGCGGGGGAGACCCAGTACTTC
>TRBD1|once|TRBJ2-1|TRBV5-1
CASSSSGTGYNEQFF
TGCGCCAGCAGCTCCTCCGGGACAGGATACAATGAGCAGTTCTTC
>NA|NA|TRBJ2-5|TRBV7-9
CASSLEWKETQYF
TGTGCCAGCAGCTTAGAATGGAAAGAGACCCAGTACTTC
>TRBD2|NA|TRBJ2-1|TRBV9
CASSVSGGASFEQFF
TGTGCCAGCAGCGTTAGCGGGGGGGCCTCTTTTGAGCAGTTCTTC
>NA|few|TRBJ2-2|TRBV30
CAWSVVMGVPGELFF
TGTGCCTGGAGTGTAGTGATGGGGGTCCCCGGGGAGCTGTTTTTT
>TRBD1|NA|TRBJ2-2|TRBV7-9
CASSFIPGQGESGELFF
TGTGCCAGCAGCTTTATTCCGGGACAGGGCGAATCCGGGGAGCTGTTTTTT
>NA|few|TRBJ2-5|TRBV29-1
CSVETGEETQYF
TGCAGCGTTGAAACGGGGGAAGAGACCCAGTACTTC
>NA|few|TRBJ2-5|TRBV6-6
CASNDGGPKYF
TGTGCCAGCAATGACGGGGGCCCCAAGTACTTC
>NA|few|TRBJ2-7|TRBV2
CASSIRDSYYEQYF
TGTGCCAGCAGTATCCGGGACTCCTACTACGAGCAGTACTTC
>TRBD1|few|TRBJ2-1|TRBV14
CASSHKGTAYNEQFF
TGTGCCAGCAGCCATAAGGGGACAGCTTACAATGAGCAGTTCTTC
>NA|few|TRBJ2-1|TRBV7-2
CASSSVMRGVEQFF
TGTGCCAGCAGCTCGGTCATGCGAGGGGTTGAGCAGTTCTTC
>TRBD2|few|TRBJ2-5|TRBV9
CASSAGLGWTQETQYF
TGTGCCAGCAGCGCCGGACTAGGGTGGACCCAAGAGACCCAGTACTTC
>TRBD2|NA|TRBJ2-1|TRBV5-1
CASSGLAGNNEQFF
TGCGCCAGCTCGGGACTAGCGGGAAACAATGAGCAGTTCTTC
>NA|NA|TRBJ2-1|TRBV27
CASTRDGNEQFF
TGTGCCAGCACACGAGACGGTAATGAGCAGTTCTTC
>NA|NA|TRBJ2-1|TRBV19
CASSWGINEQFF
TGTGCCAGTAGTTGGGGCATCAATGAGCAGTTCTTC
>TRBD2|NA|TRBJ2-3|TRBV9
CASSLAGVPDTQYF
TGTGCCAGCAGCCTAGCGGGAGTCCCAGATACGCAGTATTTT
>NA|NA|TRBJ1-1|TRBV5-1
CASSLVSRGLNTEAFF
TGCGCCAGCAGCTTGGTTTCCAGGGGACTGAACACTGAAGCTTTCTTT
>TRBD2|NA|TRBJ2-3|TRBV6-6
CASVAGGREDTQYF
TGTGCCAGCGTAGCGGGAGGGCGAGAGGATACGCAGTATTTT
>NA|few|TRBJ2-1|TRBV7-9
CASSLVESYNEQFF
TGTGCCAGCAGCTTAGTAGAGTCCTACAATGAGCAGTTCTTC
>NA|few|TRBJ2-1|TRBV14
CASSRDRNNEQFF
TGTGCCAGCAGCCGGGACCGAAACAATGAGCAGTTCTTC
>NA|NA|TRBJ2-7|TRBV19
CASSQGTYEQYF
TGTGCCAGTAGCCAGGGCACCTACGAGCAGTACTTC
>TRBD1|NA|TRBJ2-3|TRBV4-3
CASSQDRGTSDTQYF
TGCGCCAGCAGCCAAGACAGGGGGACCTCGGATACGCAGTATTTT
>NA|NA|TRBJ1-6|TRBV7-2
CASSLRLRQNSPLHF
TGTGCCAGCAGCTTAAGGTTGAGGCAGAATTCACCCCTCCACTTT
>NA|few|TRBJ1-2|TRBV9
CASSVTQNYGYTF
TGTGCCAGCAGCGTCACCCAGAACTATGGCTACACCTTC
>TRBD2|NA|TRBJ2-1|TRBV5-6
CASSLAAGEQFF
TGTGCCAGCAGCCTAGCGGCGGGTGAGCAGTTCTTC
>NA|few|TRBJ2-1|TRBV4-1
CASSQDWSYNEQFF
TGCGCCAGCAGCCAAGATTGGTCCTACAATGAGCAGTTCTTC
>NA|few|TRBJ2-7|TRBV29-1
CSVILSSYEQYF
TGCAGCGTTATACTGAGCTCCTACGAGCAGTACTTC
>NA|NA|TRBJ2-4|TRBV4-1
CASSRYGRRVAKNIQYF
TGCGCCAGCAGCCGCTACGGGCGGCGTGTAGCCAAAAACATTCAGTACTTC
>TRBD1|few|TRBJ2-2|TRBV29-1
CSVEGQYTGELFF
TGCAGCGTCGAGGGACAGTACACCGGGGAGCTGTTTTTT
>NA|NA|TRBJ1-5|TRBV4-1
CASSQPDGNQPQHF
TGCGCCAGCAGCCAACCGGACGGTAATCAGCCCCAGCATTTT
>NA|few|TRBJ2-1|TRBV29-1
CSVEETLQVSNNEQFF
TGCAGCGTTGAAGAAACCCTACAGGTCAGCAACAATGAGCAGTTCTTC
>TRBD1|NA|TRBJ2-2|TRBV2
CASRETGGLNTGELFF
TGTGCCAGCAGGGAGACAGGGGGCCTTAACACCGGGGAGCTGTTTTTT
>NA|NA|TRBJ2-3|TRBV9
CASSLGGGTDTQYF
TGTGCCAGCAGCCTAGGAGGCGGCACAGATACGCAGTATTTT
>NA|NA|TRBJ2-5|TRBV7-8
CASSSPLEESTETQYF
TGTGCCAGCAGCTCCCCATTGGAGGAGAGTACAGAGACCCAGTACTTC
>TRBD2|few|TRBJ2-5|TRBV7-9
CASSTSGAETQYF
TGTGCCAGCAGCACTAGCGGGGCGGAGACCCAGTACTTC
>NA|NA|TRBJ2-1|TRBV29-1
CSVESGISYNEQFF
TGCAGCGTTGAATCGGGGATTTCCTACAATGAGCAGTTCTTC